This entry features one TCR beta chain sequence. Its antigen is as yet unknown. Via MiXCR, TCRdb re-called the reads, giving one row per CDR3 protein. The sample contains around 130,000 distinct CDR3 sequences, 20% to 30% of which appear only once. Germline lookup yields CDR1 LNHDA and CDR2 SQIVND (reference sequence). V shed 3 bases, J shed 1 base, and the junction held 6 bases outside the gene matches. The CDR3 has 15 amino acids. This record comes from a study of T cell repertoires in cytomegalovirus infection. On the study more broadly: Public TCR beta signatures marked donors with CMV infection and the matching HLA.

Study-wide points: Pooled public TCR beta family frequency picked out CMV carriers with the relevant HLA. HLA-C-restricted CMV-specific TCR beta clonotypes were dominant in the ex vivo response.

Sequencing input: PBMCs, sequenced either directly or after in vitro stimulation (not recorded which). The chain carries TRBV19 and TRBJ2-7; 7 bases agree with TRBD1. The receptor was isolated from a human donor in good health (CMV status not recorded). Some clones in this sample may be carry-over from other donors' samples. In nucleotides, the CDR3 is TGTGCCAGTAGTATTACTACAGGGGCGTCCTACGAGCAGTACTTC. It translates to CASSITTGASYEQYF.